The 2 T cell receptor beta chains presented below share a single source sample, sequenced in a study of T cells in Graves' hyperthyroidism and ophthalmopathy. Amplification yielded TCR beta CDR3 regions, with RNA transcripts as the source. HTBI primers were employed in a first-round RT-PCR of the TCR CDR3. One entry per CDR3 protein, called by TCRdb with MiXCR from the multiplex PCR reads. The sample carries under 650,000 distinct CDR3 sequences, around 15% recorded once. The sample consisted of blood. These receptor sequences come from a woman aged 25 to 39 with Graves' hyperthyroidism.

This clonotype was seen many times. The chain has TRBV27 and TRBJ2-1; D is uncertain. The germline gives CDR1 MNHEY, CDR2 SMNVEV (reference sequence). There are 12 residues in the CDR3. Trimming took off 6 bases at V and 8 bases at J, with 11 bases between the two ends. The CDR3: CASSLEGHEQFF. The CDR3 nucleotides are TGTGCCAGCAGCTTAGAAGGGCATGAGCAGTTCTTC.

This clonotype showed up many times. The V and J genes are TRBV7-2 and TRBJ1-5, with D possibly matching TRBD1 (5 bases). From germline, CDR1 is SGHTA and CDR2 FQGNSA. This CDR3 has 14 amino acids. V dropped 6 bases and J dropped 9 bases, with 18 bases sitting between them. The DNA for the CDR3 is TGTGCCAGCAGGATATATCCGGGGCCGGGGCCCCAGCATTTT. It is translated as CASRIYPGPGPQHF.